The 29 T cell receptor beta chains in this list originate from one sample, sequenced in a study of T-cell reconstitution after alpha-beta-depleted transplantation in children. Unique molecular identifiers were used in preparing the TCRbeta library. TCRdb ran MiXCR on the PCR reads and lists one entry per CDR3 protein. The sample holds around 440,000 distinct CDR3 sequences, 15% to 20% seen once. The sequencing here drew on PBMCs, mostly from graft donor cells, taken 360 days after TCRalphabeta/CD19-depleted stem cell transplant. Every receptor here comes from a boy in the first two years of life who had a stem cell transplant for Wiskott-Aldrich syndrome, so the T cells may come from the graft donor.

In this sample, this clonotype turned up a few times. The chain has TRBV11-2 and TRBJ2-3; D is ambiguous. V lost 7 bases, J lost 2 bases, and 16 bases lay in between. The CDR3 is made up of 15 amino acids. CDR1 and CDR2 (germline): SGHAT, FQNNGV. CDR3: CASNKKGLATDTQYF. The CDR3 nucleotides are TGTGCCAGCAACAAAAAAGGGTTAGCCACAGATACGCAGTATTTT.

The V gene is TRBV10-2, the J gene TRBJ2-2, with 11 bases matching TRBD2. This CDR3 spans 15 amino acids. Germline V gene sequence: CDR1 WSHSY, CDR2 SAAADI. J lost 5 bases, V lost 7 bases, and 6 bases had no gene match. CDR3 sequence (DNA): TGCGCCAGCAAAGTGGGACTAGCGGTAACCGGGGAGCTGTTTTTT. Protein sequence: CASKVGLAVTGELFF.

This clonotype was counted only a few times. The rearrangement links TRBV24-1 to TRBJ2-1; 10 bases are a match to TRBD2. Trimming removed 3 bases from V and 7 bases from J; junction bases left unmatched: 5. The CDR3 has 15 residues. Germline CDR1 KGHDR, CDR2 SFDVKD. The CDR3 protein is CATSDPGTSVNEQFF. In DNA form, the CDR3 reads TGTGCCACCAGTGATCCAGGGACTAGCGTAAATGAGCAGTTCTTC.

CDR3 in amino acids: CASSPYRGQDQPQHF. As DNA, the CDR3 is TGTGCCAGCAGTCCGTACAGGGGGCAGGATCAGCCCCAGCATTTT. The chain combines TRBV27 with TRBJ1-5, with TRBD1 matching 9 bases. Germline V gene data show CDR1 as MNHEY and CDR2 as SMNVEV (reference sequence). The CDR3 extends over 15 amino acids. Trimming cost V 5 bases and J 5 bases; bases outside gene matches: 7.

This clonotype came up a few times. The rearrangement uses TRBV12-3 or TRBV12-4 and TRBJ2-5, with TRBD1 as a possible D gene (7 bases). The CDR3 is made up of 14 amino acids. The V end was cut by 5 bases, the J end by 5 bases, with 15 bases between. In DNA, the CDR3 is TGTGCCAGCAGTCAGGGGGGATCCTGGGAGACCCAGTACTTC. It translates to CASSQGGSWETQYF.

This clonotype has only a few counts. CDR3 DNA sequence: TGCGCCAGCAGCTTGGCAAGTCCCGGGACTAGCGGGAGTAATGAGCAGTTCTTC. It specifies CASSLASPGTSGSNEQFF. The V gene is TRBV5-1, the J gene TRBJ2-1; 14 nucleotides line up with TRBD2. Germline values: CDR1 SGHRS, CDR2 YFSETQ. The CDR3 is made up of 18 amino acids. After removal of 0 bases from V and 7 bases from J, the junction contained 9 bases not matched to a gene.

The V call is TRBV6-5, the J call TRBJ2-5, with 8 bases identical to TRBD2. The trim removed 2 bases at V and 10 bases at J, leaving 12 bases unmatched. Germline values: CDR1 MNHEY, CDR2 SVGAGI. This CDR3 is 15 amino acids long. CDR3 bases: TGTGCCAGCAGTTACCGAGCCCGGGGGGGGGAAGACCAGTACTTC. Amino acid sequence: CASSYRARGGEDQYF.

This clonotype was counted a few times. The chain employs TRBV5-1 and TRBJ2-6; 9 nucleotides agree with TRBD1. With 4 bases clipped from V and 2 bases from J, the junction kept 7 bases outside the gene matches. Germline V CDR1 and CDR2: SGHRS, YFSETQ. The CDR3 runs 17 residues. DNA of the CDR3: TGCGCCAGCAGCCATGGGACAGGGAGGACTGGGGCCAACGTCCTGACTTTC. Translation gives CASSHGTGRTGANVLTF.

This clonotype was detected ten times or more. This chain joins TRBV5-1 and TRBJ2-1; 10 positions agree with TRBD2. In germline, CDR1 is SGHRS, CDR2 YFSETQ. Trimming at V came to 4 bases and at J to 8 bases, leaving 6 bases not matched to a gene. The CDR3 is 14 amino acids. This CDR3 is CASSRSGTSDEQFF. For the CDR3, the DNA is TGCGCCAGCAGCCGCTCCGGGACTAGCGATGAGCAGTTCTTC.

This clonotype was counted between two and nine times. The chain has TRBV4-3 and TRBJ2-5; weak D call: TRBD1 (5 bases). This CDR3 comprises 15 residues. In germline, CDR1 is LGHNA, CDR2 YSLEER. The V gene lost 4 bases and the J gene lost 1 base, with 13 bases spanning the gap. The CDR3 DNA reads as TGCGCCAGCAGCCTAAACGCAGGGATCCAAGAGACCCAGTACTTC. Translation: CASSLNAGIQETQYF.

This clonotype has only a few counts. The chain combines TRBV24-1 with TRBJ2-6; 7 positions match TRBD1. The CDR3 runs to 18 residues. Germline V gives CDR1 KGHDR, CDR2 SFDVKD. The trim removed 4 bases at V and 0 bases at J, leaving 8 bases unmatched. CDR3 DNA sequence: TGTGCCACCAGTGACAAGGGGGCGCCCAGCTCTGGGGCCAACGTCCTGACTTTC. The encoded protein is CATSDKGAPSSGANVLTF.

This clonotype was counted only a few times. J is TRBJ2-7 and V is TRBV29-1; D unclear. CDR3 length equals 11 residues. The V gene's germline CDR1 is SQVTM and CDR2 ANQGSEA. Deletions cut 4 bases from V and 3 bases from J, with 7 bases between. CDR3 in DNA: TGCAGCGTTGGAGCCAGCTACGAGCAGTACTTC. Amino acids: CSVGASYEQYF.

A few counts support this clonotype. The chain joins TRBV6-2 or TRBV6-3 to TRBJ2-4; D ambiguous. Trimming left V 1 base short and J 3 bases short, with 4 bases between. The CDR3 totals 13 residues. The germline CDR1 and CDR2 sequences are MNHEY and SVGEGT. CDR3 coding DNA: TGTGCCAGCAGTTACTTCCTCAAAAACATTCAGTACTTC. Its translation: CASSYFLKNIQYF.

The V call is TRBV12-3 or TRBV12-4, the J call TRBJ2-3; 10 bases agree with TRBD1. The CDR3 has 15 amino acids. J lost 2 bases, V lost 5 bases, and 4 bases had no gene match. CDR3 coding DNA: TGTGCCAGCAGTCCCGGGACAGGGGTCACAGATACGCAGTATTTT. Protein: CASSPGTGVTDTQYF.

This chain joins TRBV11-2 and TRBJ2-2, with 10 positions matching TRBD1. CDR3 size: 17 residues. Trimming removed 4 bases from V and 6 bases from J; junction bases left unmatched: 11. Germline CDR1 is SGHAT and CDR2 is FQNNGV. The CDR3 DNA reads as TGTGCCAGCAGCTCCCCGGAGGGACAGGGGTGGCCCGGGGAGCTGTTTTTT. Its protein product is CASSSPEGQGWPGELFF.

This clonotype was detected many times. An end of the junction does not agree with germline; a read error may underlie this. The chain links TRBV5-1 to TRBJ2-2, with TRBD1 identical over 8 bases. This CDR3 has 15 amino acids. Germline loops: CDR1 SGHRS, CDR2 YFSETQ. The CDR3 DNA reads as TGTGCCAGCTCACCCGGGACAGGAAACACCGGGGAGCTGTTTTTT. Translating gives CASSPGTGNTGELFF.

There are a few counts of this clonotype. This chain uses TRBV5-5 with TRBJ1-5; perhaps TRBD1 as D (5 bases). V lost 0 bases and J 7 bases, leaving 11 bases between the germline ends. There are 14 residues in the CDR3. Germline V gene sequence: CDR1 SGHKS, CDR2 YYEKEE (reference sequence). CDR3 bases: TGTGCCAGCAGCTTGGTAGGGGAGGTACAGCCCCAGCATTTT. Encoded protein: CASSLVGEVQPQHF.

The chain combines TRBV12-3 or TRBV12-4 with TRBJ1-4; the D is unclear. V gave up 2 bases and J gave up 2 bases, with 9 bases separating them. This CDR3 contains 15 residues. The CDR3: CASSLKPLTNEKLFF. The CDR3 DNA sequence: TGTGCCAGCAGTTTAAAGCCCTTGACTAATGAAAAACTGTTTTTT.

The CDR3 loop reads CSVRTSGRGGSYNEQFF. CDR3 sequence (DNA): TGCAGCGTTCGAACTAGCGGGAGGGGTGGCTCCTACAATGAGCAGTTCTTC. The chain joins TRBV29-1 to TRBJ2-1; TRBD2 agrees at 13 bases. This CDR3 is built from 17 residues. The J segment lost 0 bases and the V segment lost 5 bases, leaving 7 bases of the junction unmatched. Germline V gene lookup returns CDR1 SQVTM and CDR2 ANQGSEA.

In this sample, this clonotype turned up a few times. The chain uses TRBV7-2 and TRBJ2-1, with D perhaps TRBD1 (6 bases). Germline lookup yields CDR1 SGHTA and CDR2 FQGNSA. Deletions cut 8 bases from V and 3 bases from J, with 14 bases between. This CDR3 spans 14 amino acids. The CDR3 sequence: CASGGGQIYNEQFF. CDR3 nucleotides: TGTGCCAGCGGGGGCGGGCAGATCTACAATGAGCAGTTCTTC.

This chain joins TRBV7-9 and TRBJ2-1; 8 nucleotides line up with TRBD1. Trimming at V came to 1 base and at J to 8 bases, leaving 10 bases not matched to a gene. The CDR3 contains 16 residues. Germline values: CDR1 SEHNR, CDR2 FQNEAQ (reference sequence). CDR3 DNA sequence: TGTGCCAGCAGCTTAGATAACAGGGGGTTTAAGGATGAGCAGTTCTTC. This codes for CASSLDNRGFKDEQFF.

The gene calls are TRBV19 and TRBJ2-1; D possibly corresponds to TRBD1 (5 bases). The CDR3 loop spans 13 amino acids. Germline CDR1 is LNHDA and CDR2 is SQIVND (reference sequence). The V gene lost 8 bases and the J gene lost 5 bases, with 13 bases spanning the gap. The CDR3 reads CASRQHTNNEQFF. CDR3 sequence (DNA): TGTGCCAGTCGACAGCACACCAACAATGAGCAGTTCTTC. The complete variable domain, with remaining parts taken from reference TRBV19 and TRBJ2-1, reads DGGITQSPKYLFRKEGQNVTLSCEQNLNHDAMYWYRQDPGQGLRLIYYSQIVNDFQKGDIAEGYSVSREKKESFPLTVTSAQKNPTAFYLCASRQHTNNEQFFGPGTRLTVL.

This chain links TRBV5-1 with TRBJ2-1; 8 bases agree with TRBD2. Trimming cost V 1 base and J 7 bases; bases outside gene matches: 13. Germline CDR1 reads SGHRS; CDR2 reads YFSETQ. The CDR3 length is 17 residues. In DNA, the CDR3 is TGCGCCAGCAGCTTGTGGCCCGGGGGGGCCTCGAGTAATGAGCAGTTCTTC. Its protein product is CASSLWPGGASSNEQFF.

The table lists this clonotype with a few counts. The J gene is TRBJ2-3, the V gene TRBV11-2, with D possibly matching TRBD1 (6 bases). Trimming took 2 bases from V and 4 from J, leaving 22 bases between them. Per the germline V gene, CDR1 is SGHAT and CDR2 is FQNNGV. The CDR3 loop spans 18 amino acids. The CDR3 loop is CASSLPGQRVLGADTQYF. DNA of the CDR3: TGTGCCAGCAGCTTACCCGGACAGAGGGTGTTGGGGGCAGATACGCAGTATTTT.

This clonotype showed up just a few times. The junction shows a germline mismatch at one end, possibly a read error. The rearrangement links TRBV6-5 to TRBJ1-5, with D hard to call. The CDR3 is 13 residues long. Germline V CDR1 and CDR2: MNHEY, SVGAGI. CDR3: CASSYKGNQPQHF. The CDR3, as DNA: TGTGCCAGCAGTTACAAAGGCAACCAGCCCCAGCATTTT.

This clonotype occurred a few times. The chain couples TRBV6-1 to TRBJ1-1; D not certain. CDR1 is MNHNS, CDR2 SASEGT, per germline. The V gene lost 5 bases and the J gene lost 3 bases, with 16 bases spanning the gap. This CDR3 comprises 15 residues. The DNA for the CDR3 is TGTGCCAGCAGTCTGACCCTGGGAGGTCACACTGAAGCTTTCTTT. Protein sequence: CASSLTLGGHTEAFF.

J is TRBJ2-3 and V is TRBV12-3 or TRBV12-4, with 7 bases identical to TRBD2. The CDR3 is made up of 15 amino acids. V dropped 1 base and J dropped 5; count of bases not matched to a gene: 6. CDR3 loop: CASSLGGRAIDTQYF. CDR3 DNA: TGTGCCAGCAGTTTAGGTGGGAGGGCCATAGATACGCAGTATTTT.

A few counts support this clonotype. V and J are TRBV20-1 and TRBJ2-3; D uncertain. The CDR3 consists of 14 residues. Germline CDR1 reads DFQATT; CDR2 reads SNEGSKA (reference sequence). V gave up 3 bases and J gave up 4 bases, with 14 bases separating them. As DNA, the CDR3 is TGCAGTGCTAGGCTAGTAGGAGTCCCAGATACGCAGTATTTT. The encoded protein is CSARLVGVPDTQYF.

This clonotype has ten or more counts. The chain carries TRBV5-1 and TRBJ2-1, with D possibly being TRBD1 or TRBD2 (5 bases each). This CDR3 spans 14 amino acids. V lost 0 bases to trimming and J lost 5 bases, with 9 bases between them. Per the germline V gene, CDR1 is SGHRS and CDR2 is YFSETQ. CDR3 nucleotide sequence: TGCGCCAGCAGCTTGGTTCCGGGACACAATGAGCAGTTCTTC. Encoded protein: CASSLVPGHNEQFF.